These T cell receptor beta chains were read from a single sample in a study of blood T cell repertoires in COVID-19. Here immunoSEQ multiplex PCR was the method, and the copy in TCRdb shows in-frame clones only, minus some. The sample includes 120,000 or so clones, roughly 88% of them seen just once. Sequencing input: peripheral blood. All receptors come from a man in his fifties with acute or convalescent COVID-19. The CDR3 runs from the conserved cysteine through the conserved F or W. The order of the fields is D gene, J gene, V gene, CDR3 protein. A D gene is named only where the DNA matches it firmly.

-	TRBJ2-2	TRBV9	CASSVASSTTGELFF
TRBD1	TRBJ2-1	TRBV11-3	CASSSPRDRGRNEQFF
TRBD1	TRBJ1-2	TRBV5-4	CASSPTGTGYNYGYTF
TRBD1	TRBJ2-3	TRBV2	CASTGAMRTDTQYF
-	TRBJ2-2	TRBV6-6	CASSRTGTGELFF
TRBD1	TRBJ1-1	TRBV30	CAYGQVNMNTEAFF
-	TRBJ2-1	TRBV10-3	CAISSLGEQFF
TRBD2	TRBJ2-3	TRBV9	CASSVEGLAGGISTDTQYF
-	TRBJ2-1	TRBV4-1	CASSQASSAGNEQFF
-	TRBJ1-3	TRBV7-9	CASSLDPGYFGNTIYF
-	TRBJ1-5	TRBV21-1	CASSKGKIARGGDQPQHF
TRBD2	TRBJ2-1	TRBV6-2/TRBV6-3	CASSAPDRAGNNEQFF
-	TRBJ2-3	TRBV3-1/TRBV3-2	CASSLISTDTQYF
TRBD2	TRBJ2-3	TRBV19	CASSIAPSGRATDTQYF
TRBD1	TRBJ1-5	TRBV2	CASLRTGEYQPQHF
-	TRBJ1-6	TRBV12-3/TRBV12-4	CASRGQPNSPLHF
TRBD2	TRBJ2-3	TRBV24-1	CATSDSGLAGNTDTQYF
-	TRBJ2-2	TRBV2	CASKKGRPGELFF
-	TRBJ2-7	TRBV18	CASSPLGGLDEQYF
TRBD1	TRBJ1-2	TRBV2	CASSRPDRPNYGYTF
-	TRBJ1-5	TRBV6-6	CASSPKLSNQPQHF
-	TRBJ2-2	TRBV11-3	CASSFIGAGELFF
TRBD1	TRBJ1-3	TRBV7-9	CASSSLGDRGSTIYF
TRBD2	TRBJ2-1	TRBV24-1	CATSVREGGEQFF
TRBD2	TRBJ2-7	TRBV2	CASLYGLAGGHPYEQYF
TRBD1	TRBJ2-5	TRBV5-1	CASSLVGGQVETQYF
-	TRBJ1-4	TRBV3-1/TRBV3-2	CASSQVHCGWTAKNEKLFF
TRBD2	TRBJ2-3	TRBV6-5	CASSGSTDTQYF
-	TRBJ2-5	TRBV10-3	CAISESRGSVQETQYF
TRBD2	TRBJ2-1	TRBV24-1	CATSVDPRGLAGGGLLLEQFF
-	TRBJ1-2	TRBV7-9	CASSLALTVFRGYTF
TRBD1	TRBJ1-2	TRBV20-1	CSAQGAYGYTF